These T cell receptor beta chains were read from a single sample in a study of blood T cell repertoires in COVID-19. The method was immunoSEQ multiplex PCR; TCRdb's version includes in-frame clones alone and lacks a portion of them. The sample consists of about 23,000 clones, 94% of them appearing once. Sequencing was done on a sample of peripheral blood. The receptor source for this set is a woman in her forties or fifties with active COVID-19. Both conserved end residues are trimmed from each CDR3. The order of the fields is J gene, V gene, clone size, CDR3 protein. The size field is filled for only some rows; it gives once, few, many or a size class.

j_gene: TRBJ1-5
v_gene: TRBV28
abundance: .
CDR3aa: ASSRTGNSNQPQH

j_gene: TRBJ1-1
v_gene: TRBV28
abundance: .
CDR3aa: ASSPRTGGLNTEAF

j_gene: TRBJ2-7
v_gene: TRBV24-1
abundance: once
CDR3aa: ATSERDNSEQY

j_gene: TRBJ2-3
v_gene: TRBV9
abundance: .
CDR3aa: ASSVVAGEGTQY

j_gene: TRBJ1-3
v_gene: TRBV15
abundance: .
CDR3aa: ATSRDSWTGTGNTIY

j_gene: TRBJ1-1
v_gene: TRBV20-1
abundance: .
CDR3aa: SATGGTEAF

j_gene: TRBJ1-2
v_gene: TRBV10-2
abundance: .
CDR3aa: ASNSEGELYGYT

j_gene: TRBJ1-1
v_gene: TRBV7-9
abundance: .
CDR3aa: ASSRQGTEAF

j_gene: TRBJ1-6
v_gene: TRBV5-4
abundance: .
CDR3aa: ASTSGQDNSPLH

j_gene: TRBJ1-1
v_gene: TRBV25-1
abundance: .
CDR3aa: ASSERANTEAF

j_gene: TRBJ2-5
v_gene: TRBV3-1/TRBV3-2
abundance: once
CDR3aa: ASSPTSGQETQY

j_gene: TRBJ2-3
v_gene: TRBV19
abundance: once
CDR3aa: ASSISETVSTDTQY

j_gene: TRBJ2-2
v_gene: TRBV6-6
abundance: .
CDR3aa: ASSAFTNTGELF

j_gene: TRBJ1-1
v_gene: TRBV5-6
abundance: once
CDR3aa: ASSRQNTEAF

j_gene: TRBJ1-2
v_gene: TRBV7-9
abundance: .
CDR3aa: ASSFFPVDRGLHRGYT

j_gene: TRBJ2-6
v_gene: TRBV3-1/TRBV3-2
abundance: .
CDR3aa: ASSQLSGGRDSGANVLT

j_gene: TRBJ1-2
v_gene: TRBV7-9
abundance: .
CDR3aa: ASSLELDRASNYGYT

j_gene: TRBJ2-3
v_gene: TRBV18
abundance: .
CDR3aa: ASSQTAGTVSTDTQY

j_gene: TRBJ2-1
v_gene: TRBV12-3/TRBV12-4
abundance: .
CDR3aa: ASSSEGRNEQF

j_gene: TRBJ2-4
v_gene: TRBV3-1/TRBV3-2
abundance: .
CDR3aa: ASSQTLQRKNIQY

j_gene: TRBJ2-3
v_gene: TRBV24-1
abundance: .
CDR3aa: ATSDWGGSSTDTQY

j_gene: TRBJ2-1
v_gene: TRBV28
abundance: .
CDR3aa: ASSFSSGNEQF

j_gene: TRBJ2-1
v_gene: TRBV5-1
abundance: .
CDR3aa: ASRLTTPSDGEQF

j_gene: TRBJ2-2
v_gene: TRBV3-1/TRBV3-2
abundance: .
CDR3aa: ASSQDYSGPMHGELF

j_gene: TRBJ1-3
v_gene: TRBV28
abundance: .
CDR3aa: ASSPQGAQNYGNTIY

j_gene: TRBJ2-2
v_gene: TRBV6-5
abundance: .
CDR3aa: ASSLAGVNTGELF

j_gene: TRBJ1-3
v_gene: TRBV6-1
abundance: .
CDR3aa: ASSELAGGQGGNTIY

j_gene: TRBJ1-1
v_gene: TRBV5-4
abundance: .
CDR3aa: ASSLGGPNTEAF

j_gene: TRBJ1-1
v_gene: TRBV2
abundance: .
CDR3aa: ASSEERNTEAF

j_gene: TRBJ1-5
v_gene: TRBV28
abundance: .
CDR3aa: ASSSTGDIWSNQPQH

j_gene: TRBJ2-1
v_gene: TRBV5-1
abundance: .
CDR3aa: ASGAAELDRGHNEQF

j_gene: TRBJ1-5
v_gene: TRBV19
abundance: .
CDR3aa: ASSTSWTGGQPQH

j_gene: TRBJ2-2
v_gene: TRBV11-2
abundance: .
CDR3aa: ASSSSYSGELF

j_gene: TRBJ1-1
v_gene: TRBV11-2
abundance: .
CDR3aa: ASSTQGLLRSEAF

j_gene: TRBJ2-1
v_gene: TRBV6-5
abundance: large
CDR3aa: ASGGTGPYNEQF

j_gene: TRBJ1-4
v_gene: TRBV3-1/TRBV3-2
abundance: .
CDR3aa: ASSQGGAVNNEKLF

j_gene: TRBJ2-5
v_gene: TRBV5-1
abundance: once
CDR3aa: ASSLGTSGKRQETQY

j_gene: TRBJ1-2
v_gene: TRBV9
abundance: .
CDR3aa: ASSVAARQGRGRDGYT

j_gene: TRBJ2-1
v_gene: TRBV19
abundance: .
CDR3aa: ASSLAFGGTVNEQF

j_gene: TRBJ2-3
v_gene: TRBV5-1
abundance: .
CDR3aa: ASNDGDSSDTQY

j_gene: TRBJ2-7
v_gene: TRBV15
abundance: .
CDR3aa: ATSSDRGPATYEQY

j_gene: TRBJ1-1
v_gene: TRBV4-1
abundance: .
CDR3aa: ASSFTANTEAF

j_gene: TRBJ2-7
v_gene: TRBV27
abundance: once
CDR3aa: ASSDPRAGATASALYEQY

j_gene: TRBJ2-6
v_gene: TRBV18
abundance: .
CDR3aa: ASSLTGGLGGGANVLT

j_gene: TRBJ2-2
v_gene: TRBV28
abundance: .
CDR3aa: ASSSGRAGEVGELF

j_gene: TRBJ2-3
v_gene: TRBV19
abundance: .
CDR3aa: ASSTGGGTDTQY

j_gene: TRBJ2-3
v_gene: TRBV7-3
abundance: .
CDR3aa: ASSPTGGGGAKDTQY

j_gene: TRBJ1-5
v_gene: TRBV4-2
abundance: .
CDR3aa: ASSPVYDSYQPQH

j_gene: TRBJ2-3
v_gene: TRBV5-1
abundance: .
CDR3aa: ASRLAGTTDTQY

j_gene: TRBJ1-2
v_gene: TRBV6-6
abundance: .
CDR3aa: ASSYSFDRNYGYT

j_gene: TRBJ2-2
v_gene: TRBV27
abundance: .
CDR3aa: ASSLIGTMNTGELF

j_gene: TRBJ2-7
v_gene: TRBV2
abundance: .
CDR3aa: ASRETSGSYEQY

j_gene: TRBJ1-6
v_gene: TRBV6-5
abundance: .
CDR3aa: ASSYWADSPLH

j_gene: TRBJ1-3
v_gene: TRBV28
abundance: .
CDR3aa: ASSPGDRGPNTIY

j_gene: TRBJ1-5
v_gene: TRBV2
abundance: .
CDR3aa: ASQKDRQNSNQPQH

j_gene: TRBJ2-2
v_gene: TRBV10-3
abundance: .
CDR3aa: AITPRPAGEGAGELF

j_gene: TRBJ1-1
v_gene: TRBV27
abundance: .
CDR3aa: ASSLFGGQDTEAF